This T cell receptor beta chain was recorded in a study of T cell responses to AZD1222 COVID-19 vaccine. Study-level findings and limits: There were repertoire samples only from the period after the peak T cell response. Baseline seropositivity characterized only a handful of AZD1222 recipients. The reported proportion of spike-specific TCRs targeting unmutated variant regions was nearly half.

TCRdb's copy holds only in-frame clones and misses some; the assay was immunoSEQ multiplex PCR. The repertoire consists of roughly 130,000 clones, with 80% to 90% occurring once and the leading ten covering under 2%. CDR3 length equals 16 residues. The germline V gene encodes CDR1 SEHNR and CDR2 FQNEAQ (reference sequence). V lost 2 bases, J lost 1 base, and 14 bases lay in between. About this clone itself: The antigen remains unidentified.

The TCR was taken from an adult in good health. The genes are TRBV7-9 and TRBJ2-5; D possibly corresponds to TRBD1 (5 bases). The sequences come from peripheral blood, collected on day 0 of AZD1222 vaccination. CDR3 DNA: TGTGCCAGCAGCTTACGCGACCCAGGGATCCAAGAGACCCAGTACTTC. Its protein product is CASSLRDPGIQETQYF.